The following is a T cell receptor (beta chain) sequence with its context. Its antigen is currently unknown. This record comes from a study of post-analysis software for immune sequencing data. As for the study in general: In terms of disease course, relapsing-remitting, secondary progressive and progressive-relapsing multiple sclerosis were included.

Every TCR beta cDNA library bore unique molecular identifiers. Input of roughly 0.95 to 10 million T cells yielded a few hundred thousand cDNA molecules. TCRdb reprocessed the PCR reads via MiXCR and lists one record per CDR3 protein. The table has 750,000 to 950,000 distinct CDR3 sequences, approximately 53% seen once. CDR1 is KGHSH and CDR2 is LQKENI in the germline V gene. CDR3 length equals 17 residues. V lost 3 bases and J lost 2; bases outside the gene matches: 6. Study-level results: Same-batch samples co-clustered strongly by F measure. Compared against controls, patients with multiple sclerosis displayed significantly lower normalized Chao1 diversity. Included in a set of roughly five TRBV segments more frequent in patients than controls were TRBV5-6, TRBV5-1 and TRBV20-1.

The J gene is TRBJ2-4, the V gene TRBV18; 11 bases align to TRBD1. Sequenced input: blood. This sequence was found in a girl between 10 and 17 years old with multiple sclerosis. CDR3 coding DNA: TGTGCCAGCTCACCCCTTGGACAGGGGGCAACCAAAAACATTCAGTACTTC. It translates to CASSPLGQGATKNIQYF.